Following are 27 T cell receptor beta chains from one sample sequenced in a study of OX40 agonist ivuxolimab in advanced cancers. TCRdb's table, derived via immunoSEQ multiplex PCR, lists solely in-frame clones and lacks some. The sample has about 77,000 clones; roughly 89% are singletons. The material sequenced was CD4+ or CD8+ T cells sorted from blood, taken in a trial of the OX40 agonist ivuxolimab. All receptors come from an adult with an advanced solid tumor such as melanoma, head and neck, liver or kidney cancer.

V usage is TRBV2 and J usage is TRBJ2-7; the match to TRBD1 covers 10 bases. Germline V gene lookup returns CDR1 SNHLY and CDR2 FYNNEI. V shed 6 bases and J 7 bases; nucleotides not matched to a gene: 6. This CDR3 is 13 amino acids long. The CDR3 DNA follows: TGTGCCAGCAGGGGCGGACAGGGGGGGGAGCAGTACTTC. Amino acid sequence: CASRGGQGGEQYF.

As for this clone: At one end, the junction sequence differs from germline, possibly due to a read error. CDR3 sequence: CASSLAPERPETQYF. In nucleotides, the CDR3 is TGTGCTAGCAGCTTAGCCCCAGAGAGGCCGGAGACCCAGTACTTC. This chain uses TRBV7-7 with TRBJ2-5; D not certain. The CDR3 contains 15 residues. The germline CDR1 and CDR2 sequences are SSHAT and FNYEAQ (reference sequence).

The chain combines TRBV28 with TRBJ2-1; possible D gene TRBD1, 6 bases. The V end lost 7 bases, the J end lost 4 bases, and 17 bases lay between the germline ends. The CDR3 contains 15 residues. Germline CDR1 is MDHEN and CDR2 is SYDVKM. Written as DNA, the CDR3 is TGTGCCAGCATCTCTTTAGGGACACAGTACAATGAGCAGTTCTTC. Translating it yields CASISLGTQYNEQFF.

The rearrangement joins TRBV10-3 to TRBJ1-1; no definite D call. The V gene's germline CDR1 is ENHRY and CDR2 SYGVKD. V was clipped by 2 bases and J by 0 bases, with 7 bases between them. The CDR3 length is 14 residues. CDR3 sequence reads: CAISERLMNTEAFF. As DNA, the CDR3 is TGTGCCATCAGTGAGCGGCTAATGAACACTGAAGCTTTCTTT.

The chain joins TRBV4-2 to TRBJ2-3; 8 bases are a match to TRBD2. Germline CDR1 LGHNA, CDR2 YNFKEQ. This CDR3 contains 16 residues. V trimming: 0 bases; J trimming: 1 base; junction bases outside the gene matches: 3. CDR3 amino acids: CASSQEKTSGTDTQYF. The CDR3 DNA reads TGTGCCAGCAGCCAAGAAAAGACTAGCGGCACAGATACGCAGTATTTT.

Only a few counts were recorded for this clone. The limits of the CDR3 on the DNA are not certain, so only TCRdb's listed CDR3 is given. The CDR3 is CASSFGPGNQPQHF. The chain combines TRBV5-1 with TRBJ1-5. The germline gives CDR1 SGHRS, CDR2 YFSETQ. The CDR3 numbers 14 amino acids, ends counted.

This clone was seen only once. Since no conserved phenylalanine or tryptophan closes the CDR3, a read error is the likely cause. It is unclear where the CDR3 begins or ends on the DNA, so no DNA is shown, and the CDR3 is as TCRdb lists it. The chain has TRBV21-1 and TRBJ1-1; the D call of TRBD1 is as the table states it, not checked on the DNA. TRBV21-1 is an annotated pseudogene. Ends included, the CDR3 has 15 residues. The CDR3 spells CASSKDTGPGLLQGL.

This chain uses TRBV9 with TRBJ2-5; D assignment may be TRBD1 or TRBD2 (5 bases each). Germline V gives CDR1 SGDLS, CDR2 YYNGEE. The germline V and J ends were trimmed by 3 bases and 4 bases, with 16 bases remaining between them. CDR3 length: 15 amino acids. Written as DNA, the CDR3 is TGTGCCAGCAGCGCCTCCGGGGCTTCAGGAGAGACCCAGTACTTC. Amino acids: CASSASGASGETQYF.

V is TRBV18 and J is TRBJ2-7, with 8 bases matching TRBD1. Germline trimming cut 6 bases from V and 5 bases from J; bases unmatched to any gene: 9. The CDR3 contains 14 residues. The germline V gene encodes CDR1 KGHSH and CDR2 LQKENI. Here the CDR3 DNA reads TGTGCCAGCTCGTTCTCCGGGACAGGCCACGAGCAGTACTTC. Its protein product is CASSFSGTGHEQYF.

The V call is TRBV5-1, the J call TRBJ1-1, with D possibly being TRBD1 (5 bases). Trimming removed 5 bases at V and 6 bases at J, with 20 bases between. Germline CDR1 is SGHRS and CDR2 is YFSETQ. The CDR3 is 15 amino acids. DNA for the CDR3: TGCGCCAGCAGGTCGGGGCGACGGACGGGGGCTGAAGCTTTCTTT. Amino acid sequence: CASRSGRRTGAEAFF. The variable domain in full, with the rest retrieved from reference TRBV5-1 and TRBJ1-1, is KAGVTQTPRYLIKTRGQQVTLSCSPISGHRSVSWYQQTPGQGLQFLFEYFSETQRNKGNFPGRFSGRQFSNSRSEMNVSTLELGDSALYLCASRSGRRTGAEAFFGQGTRLTVV.

CDR3 DNA sequence: TGTGCCAGCAGAGACAGCTATGGCTACACCTTC. This encodes CASRDSYGYTF. V is TRBV5-5 and J is TRBJ1-2; a possible D gene is TRBD1 (5 bases). The ends were cut back, 5 bases at V and 4 bases at J, with 6 bases in the middle. The germline V gene has CDR1 SGHKS and CDR2 YYEKEE (reference sequence). The CDR3 runs to 11 residues.

V gene TRBV6-5 combines with J gene TRBJ2-7; the match to TRBD2 covers 13 bases. Germline values: CDR1 MNHEY, CDR2 SVGAGI. V shed 4 bases, J shed 7 bases, and the junction held 7 bases outside the gene matches. This CDR3 spans 15 amino acids. CDR3 nucleotides: TGTGCCAGCAGTTTCCTGACTAGCGGGGGGAAAGAGCAGTACTTC. Protein sequence: CASSFLTSGGKEQYF.

The chain uses TRBV2 and TRBJ2-7; D not resolved. Germline loops: CDR1 SNHLY, CDR2 FYNNEI. The CDR3 has 12 amino acids. The V gene lost 6 bases and the J gene lost 2 bases, with 8 bases spanning the gap. In DNA, the CDR3 is TGTGCCAGCAGAAGGGTCCCCTACGAGCAGTACTTC. It specifies CASRRVPYEQYF.

There are a few counts of this clone. This sequence joins TRBV15 and TRBJ1-1; D call uncertain. V lost 0 bases and J lost 0, with 5 bases in between. Germline values: CDR1 LNHNV, CDR2 YYDKDF (reference sequence). CDR3 length: 14 amino acids. CDR3 in amino acids: CATSRDRMNTEAFF. The CDR3 DNA sequence: TGTGCCACCAGCAGAGATCGAATGAACACTGAAGCTTTCTTT. Drawing the rest from reference TRBV15 and TRBJ1-1, the complete variable domain is DAMVIQNPRYQVTQFGKPVTLSCSQTLNHNVMYWYQQKSSQAPKLLFHYYDKDFNNEADTPDNFQSRRPNTSFCFLDIRSPGLGDTAMYLCATSRDRMNTEAFFGQGTRLTVV.

The CDR3 here is CASREPMAILGDTQYF. The CDR3 nucleotides are TGTGCCAGCAGAGAACCTATGGCGATCCTCGGGGATACGCAGTATTTT. This rearrangement joins TRBV6-1 to TRBJ2-3; D is unclear. V lost 6 bases and J 6 bases, leaving 22 bases between the germline ends. Looked up from germline, CDR1 is MNHNS and CDR2 is SASEGT. The CDR3 loop spans 16 amino acids.

V usage is TRBV6-5 and J usage is TRBJ1-4, with 11 bases lining up with TRBD1. Germline loops: CDR1 MNHEY, CDR2 SVGAGI. The CDR3 runs 14 residues. J was trimmed by 8 bases and V by 2 bases; bases with no gene match: 1. The CDR3 nucleotides are TGTGCCAGCAGTTACAGGACAGGGGGCGAAAAACTGTTTTTT. This codes for CASSYRTGGEKLFF.

CDR3 DNA: TGCGCCAGCAGCACACAGGGCTACTCTGGAAACACCATATATTTT. Translating gives CASSTQGYSGNTIYF. The rearrangement joins TRBV5-1 to TRBJ1-3, with a weak D call TRBD1 (6 bases). The ends were cut back, 4 bases at V and 0 bases at J, with 11 bases in the middle. The CDR3 has 15 amino acids. CDR1 SGHRS and CDR2 YFSETQ come from the germline V gene.

This clone is termed medium-sized. This chain connects TRBV29-1 to TRBJ1-2; D gene unclear. The CDR3 loop spans 12 amino acids. The germline gives CDR1 SQVTM, CDR2 ANQGSEA. The germline V and J ends were trimmed by 5 bases and 4 bases, with 11 bases remaining between them. In nucleotides, the CDR3 is TGCAGCGTTCAGGACGGATTCTATGGCTACACCTTC. Translation: CSVQDGFYGYTF.

This clone was observed a single time. The chain carries TRBV5-4 and TRBJ2-5; D remains ambiguous. The V gene's germline CDR1 is SGHNT and CDR2 YYREEE (reference sequence). Trimming stripped 2 bases from V and 5 bases from J, with 10 bases between. The CDR3 totals 13 residues. The DNA for the CDR3 is TGTGCCAGCAGCTTTTCCGTCATCGAGACCCAGTACTTC. Translation gives CASSFSVIETQYF.

The V gene is TRBV25-1, the J gene TRBJ1-1; TRBD1 might be the D (5 bases). V gave up 4 bases and J gave up 7 bases, with 22 bases separating them. The CDR3 consists of 16 residues. Per germline, CDR1 MGHDK and CDR2 SYGVNS. CDR3 in DNA: TGTGCCAGCAGTGGGGTTGGGACGGCCGGGGGGAATGAAGCTTTCTTT. This codes for CASSGVGTAGGNEAFF.

V and J are TRBV6-1 and TRBJ1-1; D gene ambiguous. Germline V gene sequence: CDR1 MNHNS, CDR2 SASEGT. The CDR3 has 13 amino acids. The ends were cut back, 2 bases at V and 6 bases at J, with 10 bases in the middle. The CDR3 sequence: CASSEQRGSEAFF. The CDR3 coding sequence is TGTGCCAGCAGTGAACAACGGGGATCTGAAGCTTTCTTT.

CDR3: CASSDNLAEVGEQYF. For the CDR3, the DNA is TGTGCCAGCAGTGACAACCTAGCGGAGGTTGGCGAGCAGTACTTC. This chain links TRBV6-4 with TRBJ2-7; 7 bases are a match to TRBD2. The length of the CDR3 is 15 residues. In germline, CDR1 is MRHNA, CDR2 SNTAGT. J was trimmed by 6 bases and V by 2 bases; bases with no gene match: 10.

This clone has just a few counts. This rearrangement joins TRBV5-4 to TRBJ1-2; no clear D. V was clipped by 1 base and J by 7 bases, with 11 bases between them. The CDR3 runs 13 residues. Germline V lookup: CDR1 SGHNT, CDR2 YYREEE (reference sequence). The CDR3, as DNA: TGTGCCAGCAGCTTGTTGCGGGGAACTGGCTACACCTTC. Translating it yields CASSLLRGTGYTF.

A few counts support this clone. The CDR3 DNA sequence: TGCGCCAGCAGCTTGGCGGGGGCCTGGGGGGAAAAACTGTTTTTT. It is translated as CASSLAGAWGEKLFF. The chain couples TRBV5-1 to TRBJ1-4; possibly TRBD1 for D (6 bases). Germline V gene data show CDR1 as SGHRS and CDR2 as YFSETQ. Trimming removed 0 bases from V and 8 bases from J, with 14 bases in between. The CDR3 is 15 residues long. Supplemented by reference TRBV5-1 and TRBJ1-4, the full variable domain reads KAGVTQTPRYLIKTRGQQVTLSCSPISGHRSVSWYQQTPGQGLQFLFEYFSETQRNKGNFPGRFSGRQFSNSRSEMNVSTLELGDSALYLCASSLAGAWGEKLFFGSGTQLSVL.

Details on this clone: The same CDR3 can be traced to other DNA sequences in this sample. The chain recombines TRBV5-1 with TRBJ2-7; TRBD2 is a possible D gene (7 bases). V was shortened by 1 base and J by 7 bases, with 18 bases between the two germline ends. Germline V gene lookup returns CDR1 SGHRS and CDR2 YFSETQ. The CDR3 loop spans 15 amino acids. The CDR3 is CASSLYPAGAGEQYF. CDR3 nucleotide sequence: TGCGCCAGCAGCTTGTATCCCGCGGGGGCGGGGGAGCAGTACTTC.

The DNA for the CDR3 is TGTGCCAGCAGCCGAAGCGGACTGGGTGTGTACGAGCAGTACTTC. Translation gives CASSRSGLGVYEQYF. This chain connects TRBV27 to TRBJ2-7, with a weak D call TRBD2 (5 bases). This CDR3 is built from 15 residues. Germline values: CDR1 MNHEY, CDR2 SMNVEV (reference sequence). V was cut by 6 bases and J by 4 bases, with 19 bases left in between.

The rearrangement joins TRBV6-1 to TRBJ2-5; a weak D match, TRBD1 (6 bases). Germline CDR1 and CDR2: MNHNS and SASEGT. V lost 7 bases to trimming and J lost 1 base, with 13 bases between them. This CDR3 is built from 14 residues. The DNA for the CDR3 is TGTGCCAGCACCCGTCGAGGGGGCCAAGAGACCCAGTACTTC. Translation gives CASTRRGGQETQYF.